This entry describes one TCR beta chain. The data originate from a study of blood T cell repertoires in COVID-19. J lost 1 base, V lost 0 bases, and 5 bases had no gene match. CDR1 SGDLS and CDR2 YYNGEE come from the germline V gene. The CDR3 is made up of 16 amino acids. This table comes from immunoSEQ multiplex PCR, and its TCRdb copy is limited to in-frame clones, with some not included. The sample yields 150,000 to 200,000 clones, approximately 87% seen once. V is TRBV9 and J is TRBJ1-1, with 8 bases fitting TRBD1. The sequenced sample consisted of peripheral blood. The sequence was collected from a woman aged 60-75 years with COVID-19, enrolled during active disease. The CDR3, as DNA: TGTGCCAGCAGCGTAGGAGCTACAGGGGGGAACACTGAAGCTTTCTTT. The encoded protein is CASSVGATGGNTEAFF.